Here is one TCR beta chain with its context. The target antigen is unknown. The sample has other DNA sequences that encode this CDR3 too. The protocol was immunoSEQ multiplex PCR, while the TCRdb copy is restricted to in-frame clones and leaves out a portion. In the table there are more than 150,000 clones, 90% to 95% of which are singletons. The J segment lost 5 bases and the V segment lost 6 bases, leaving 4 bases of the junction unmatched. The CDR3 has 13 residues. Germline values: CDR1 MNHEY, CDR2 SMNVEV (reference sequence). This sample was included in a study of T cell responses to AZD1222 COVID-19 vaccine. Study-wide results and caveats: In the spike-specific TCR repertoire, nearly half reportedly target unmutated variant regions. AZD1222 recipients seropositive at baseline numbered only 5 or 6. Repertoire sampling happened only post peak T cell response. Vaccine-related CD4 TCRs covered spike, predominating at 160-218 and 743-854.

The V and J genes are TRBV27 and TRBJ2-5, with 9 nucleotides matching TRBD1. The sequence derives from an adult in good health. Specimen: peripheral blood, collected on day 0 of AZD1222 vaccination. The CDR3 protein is CASSRTGEETQYF. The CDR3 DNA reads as TGTGCCAGCAGCCGGACAGGGGAGGAGACCCAGTACTTC.